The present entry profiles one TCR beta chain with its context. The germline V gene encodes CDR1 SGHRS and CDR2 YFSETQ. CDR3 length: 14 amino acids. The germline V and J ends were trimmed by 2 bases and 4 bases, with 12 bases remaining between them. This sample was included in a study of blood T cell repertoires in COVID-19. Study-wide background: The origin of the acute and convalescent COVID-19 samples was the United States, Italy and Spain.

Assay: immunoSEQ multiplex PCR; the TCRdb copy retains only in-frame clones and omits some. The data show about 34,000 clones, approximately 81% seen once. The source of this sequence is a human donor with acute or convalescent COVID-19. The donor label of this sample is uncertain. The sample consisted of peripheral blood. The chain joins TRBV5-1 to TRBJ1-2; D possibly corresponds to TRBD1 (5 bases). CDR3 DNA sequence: TGCGCCAGCAGCTTAGGCCAGGGATTCTATGGCTACACCTTC. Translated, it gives CASSLGQGFYGYTF.